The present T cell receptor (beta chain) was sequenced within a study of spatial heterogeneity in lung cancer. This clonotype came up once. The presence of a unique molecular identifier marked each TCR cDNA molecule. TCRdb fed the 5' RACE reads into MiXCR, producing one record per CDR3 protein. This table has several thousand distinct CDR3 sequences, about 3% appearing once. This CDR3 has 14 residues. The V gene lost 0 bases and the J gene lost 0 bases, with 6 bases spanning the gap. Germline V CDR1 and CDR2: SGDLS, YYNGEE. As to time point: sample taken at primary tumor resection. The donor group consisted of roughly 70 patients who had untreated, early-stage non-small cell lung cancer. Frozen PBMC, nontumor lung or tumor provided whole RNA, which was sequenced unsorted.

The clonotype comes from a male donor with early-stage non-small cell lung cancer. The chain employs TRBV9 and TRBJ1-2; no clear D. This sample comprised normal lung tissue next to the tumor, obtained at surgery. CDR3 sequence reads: CASSVEGTNYGYTF. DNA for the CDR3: TGTGCCAGCAGCGTAGAAGGAACTAACTATGGCTACACCTTC.